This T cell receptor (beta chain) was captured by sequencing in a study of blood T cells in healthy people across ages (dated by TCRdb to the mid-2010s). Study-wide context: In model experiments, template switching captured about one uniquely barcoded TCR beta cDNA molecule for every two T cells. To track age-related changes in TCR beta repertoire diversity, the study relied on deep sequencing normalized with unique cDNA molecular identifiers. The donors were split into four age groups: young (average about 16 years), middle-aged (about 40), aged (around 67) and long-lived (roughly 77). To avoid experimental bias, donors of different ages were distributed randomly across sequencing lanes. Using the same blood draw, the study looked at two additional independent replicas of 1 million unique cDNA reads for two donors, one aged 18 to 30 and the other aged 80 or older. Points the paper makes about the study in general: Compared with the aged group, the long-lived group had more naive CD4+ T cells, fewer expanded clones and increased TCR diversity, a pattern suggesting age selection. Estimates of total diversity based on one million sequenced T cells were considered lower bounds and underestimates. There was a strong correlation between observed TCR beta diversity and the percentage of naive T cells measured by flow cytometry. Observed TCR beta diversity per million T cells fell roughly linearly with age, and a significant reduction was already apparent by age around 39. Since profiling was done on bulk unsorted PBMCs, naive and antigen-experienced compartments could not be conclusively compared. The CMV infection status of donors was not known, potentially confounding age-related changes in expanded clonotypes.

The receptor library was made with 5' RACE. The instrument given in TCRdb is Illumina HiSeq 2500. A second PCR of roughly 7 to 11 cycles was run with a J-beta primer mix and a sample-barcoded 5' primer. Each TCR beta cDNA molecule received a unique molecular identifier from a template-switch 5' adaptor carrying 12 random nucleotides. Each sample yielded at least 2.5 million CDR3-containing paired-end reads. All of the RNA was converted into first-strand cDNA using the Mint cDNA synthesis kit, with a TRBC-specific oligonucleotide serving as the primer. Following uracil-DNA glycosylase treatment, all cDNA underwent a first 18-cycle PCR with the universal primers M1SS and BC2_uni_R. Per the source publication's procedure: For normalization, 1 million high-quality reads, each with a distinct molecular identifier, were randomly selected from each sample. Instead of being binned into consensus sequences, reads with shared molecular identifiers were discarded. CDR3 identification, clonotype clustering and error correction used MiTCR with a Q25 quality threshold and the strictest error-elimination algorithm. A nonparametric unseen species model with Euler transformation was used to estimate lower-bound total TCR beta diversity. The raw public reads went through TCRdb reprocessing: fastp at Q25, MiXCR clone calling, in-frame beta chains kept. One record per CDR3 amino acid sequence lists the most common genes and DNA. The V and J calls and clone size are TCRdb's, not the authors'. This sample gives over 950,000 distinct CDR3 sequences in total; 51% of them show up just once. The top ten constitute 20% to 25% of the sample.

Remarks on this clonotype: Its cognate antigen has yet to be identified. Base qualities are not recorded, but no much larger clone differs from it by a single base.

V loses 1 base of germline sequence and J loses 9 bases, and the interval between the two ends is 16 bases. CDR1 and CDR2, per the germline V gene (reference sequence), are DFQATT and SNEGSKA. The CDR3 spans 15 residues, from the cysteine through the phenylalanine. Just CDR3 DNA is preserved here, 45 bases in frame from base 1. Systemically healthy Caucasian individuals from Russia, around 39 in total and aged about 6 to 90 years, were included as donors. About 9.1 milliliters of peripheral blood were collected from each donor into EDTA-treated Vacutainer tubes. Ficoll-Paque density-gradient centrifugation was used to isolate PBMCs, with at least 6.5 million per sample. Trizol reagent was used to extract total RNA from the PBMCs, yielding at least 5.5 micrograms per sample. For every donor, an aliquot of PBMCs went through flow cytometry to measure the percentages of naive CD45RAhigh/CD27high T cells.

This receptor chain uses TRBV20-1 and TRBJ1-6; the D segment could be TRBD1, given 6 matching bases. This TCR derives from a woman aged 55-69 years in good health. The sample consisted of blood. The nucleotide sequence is TGCAGTGCTAGAGCGGCAGGACAGTTACTTTCACCCCTCCACTTT. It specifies CSARAAGQLLSPLHF.